This T cell receptor (beta chain) appears in the sequencing data of a study of shared clonotypes between healthy human individuals. Looking at the study overall: The plates for each donor numbered three CD4 naive, three CD4 memory, two CD8 naive and one CD8 memory.

This clone was observed once. Libraries were prepared by immunoSEQ multiplex PCR; TCRdb keeps only in-frame clonotypes and omits some of them. The sample lists around 720,000 clones, more than 70% occurring once. This CDR3 is built from 17 residues. Per germline, CDR1 LGHNA and CDR2 YNFKEQ. Unmatched junction bases numbered 3, after V lost 0 bases and J lost 3 bases. Sequenced input: memory CD4+ T cells sorted from blood. The subset here: CD45RA-negative fraction. V usage is TRBV4-2 and J usage is TRBJ2-3; 13 bases line up with TRBD2. This receptor was identified in a young woman in good health. CDR3 loop: CASSQDLLAGGTDTQYF. The CDR3, as DNA: TGTGCCAGCAGCCAAGATCTACTAGCGGGAGGGACAGATACGCAGTATTTT.